This TCR beta chain was obtained from a study of radiotherapy plus CTLA-4 blockade in lung cancer. Whole-study findings and limits: Early clone dynamics of blood T cells, plus interferon-beta, reportedly predicted response best.

Concerning this clone itself: As yet, its antigen is unknown.

Using immunoSEQ multiplex PCR, the repertoire was profiled, and TCRdb retains in-frame clones only, with some absent. The data contain tens of thousands of clones, around 87% of them singletons. From germline, CDR1 is SGHAT and CDR2 FQDESV (reference sequence). V was clipped by 2 bases and J by 5 bases; unmatched bases: 9. This CDR3 comprises 17 residues. V gene TRBV11-1 combines with J gene TRBJ2-2, with 9 positions matching TRBD2. Sample: peripheral blood, taken from a patient treated with radiotherapy plus ipilimumab. The sequence was obtained from a human donor with non-small cell lung cancer that progressed on radiotherapy plus ipilimumab. DNA for the CDR3: TGTGCCAGCAGCTTAAAGGTCGCTAGCGGGAAGACCGGGGAGCTGTTTTTT. Protein product: CASSLKVASGKTGELFF.